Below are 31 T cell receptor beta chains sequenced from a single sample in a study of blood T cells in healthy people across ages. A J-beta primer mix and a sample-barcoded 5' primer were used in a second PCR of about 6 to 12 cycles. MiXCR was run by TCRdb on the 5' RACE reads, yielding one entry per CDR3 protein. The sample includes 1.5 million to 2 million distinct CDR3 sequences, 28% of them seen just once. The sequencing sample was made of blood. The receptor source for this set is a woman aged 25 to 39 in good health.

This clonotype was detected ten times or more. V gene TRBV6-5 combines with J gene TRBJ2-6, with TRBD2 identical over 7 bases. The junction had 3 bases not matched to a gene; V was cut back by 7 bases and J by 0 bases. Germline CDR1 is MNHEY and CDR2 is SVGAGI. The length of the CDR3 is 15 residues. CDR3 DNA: TGTGCCAGCAACCCGGGGGGCTCTGGGGCCAACGTCCTGACTTTC. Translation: CASNPGGSGANVLTF.

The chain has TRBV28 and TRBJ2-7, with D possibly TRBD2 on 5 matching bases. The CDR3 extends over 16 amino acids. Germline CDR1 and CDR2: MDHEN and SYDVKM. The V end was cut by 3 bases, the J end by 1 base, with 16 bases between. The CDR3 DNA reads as TGTGCCAGCAGTTTCATCGGACTGCGACCTTCCTACGAGCAGTACTTC. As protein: CASSFIGLRPSYEQYF. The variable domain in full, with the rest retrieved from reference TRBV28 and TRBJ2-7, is DVKVTQSSRYLVKRTGEKVFLECVQDMDHENMFWYRQDPGLGLRLIYFSYDVKMKEKGDIPEGYSVSREKKERFSLILESASTNQTSMYLCASSFIGLRPSYEQYFGPGTRLTVT.

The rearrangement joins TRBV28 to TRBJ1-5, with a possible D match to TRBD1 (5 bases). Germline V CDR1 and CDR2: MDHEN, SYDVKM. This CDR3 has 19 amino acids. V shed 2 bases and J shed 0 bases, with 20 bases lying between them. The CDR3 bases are TGTGCCAGCAGTTTAGTATCGGGGCGGGGATTATATAGCAATCAGCCCCAGCATTTT. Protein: CASSLVSGRGLYSNQPQHF. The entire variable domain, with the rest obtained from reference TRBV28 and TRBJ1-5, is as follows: DVKVTQSSRYLVKRTGEKVFLECVQDMDHENMFWYRQDPGLGLRLIYFSYDVKMKEKGDIPEGYSVSREKKERFSLILESASTNQTSMYLCASSLVSGRGLYSNQPQHFGDGTRLSIL.

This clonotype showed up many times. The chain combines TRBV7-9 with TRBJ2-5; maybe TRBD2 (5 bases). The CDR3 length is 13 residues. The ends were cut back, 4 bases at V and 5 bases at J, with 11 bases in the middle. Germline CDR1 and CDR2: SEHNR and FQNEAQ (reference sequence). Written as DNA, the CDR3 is TGTGCCAGCAGCTCTATTTGGGAGGAGACCCAGTACTTC. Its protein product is CASSSIWEETQYF.

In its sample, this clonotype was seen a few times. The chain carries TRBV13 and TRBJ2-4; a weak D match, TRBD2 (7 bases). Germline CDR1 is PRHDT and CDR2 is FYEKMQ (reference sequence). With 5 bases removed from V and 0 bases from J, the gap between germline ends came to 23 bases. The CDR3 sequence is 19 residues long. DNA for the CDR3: TGTGCCAGCAGCCCCTCTCGAGCGGGACACCACCTAGCCAAAAACATTCAGTACTTC. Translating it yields CASSPSRAGHHLAKNIQYF.

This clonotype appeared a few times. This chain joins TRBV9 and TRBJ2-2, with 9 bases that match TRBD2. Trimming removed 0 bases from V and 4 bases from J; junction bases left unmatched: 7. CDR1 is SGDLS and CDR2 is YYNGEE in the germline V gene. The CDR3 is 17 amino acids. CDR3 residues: CASSVAGLAGITGELFF. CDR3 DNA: TGTGCCAGCAGCGTAGCTGGCCTAGCGGGAATCACCGGGGAGCTGTTTTTT. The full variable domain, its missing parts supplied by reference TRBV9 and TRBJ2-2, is DSGVTQTPKHLITATGQRVTLRCSPRSGDLSVYWYQQSLDQGLQFLIQYYNGEERAKGNILERFSAQQFPDLHSELNLSSLELGDSALYFCASSVAGLAGITGELFFGEGSRLTVL.

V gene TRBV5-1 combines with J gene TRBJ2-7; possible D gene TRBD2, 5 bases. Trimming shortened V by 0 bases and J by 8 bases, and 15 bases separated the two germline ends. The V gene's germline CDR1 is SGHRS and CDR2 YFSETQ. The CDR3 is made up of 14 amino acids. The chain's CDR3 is CASSLGAPTTKQYF. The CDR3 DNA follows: TGCGCCAGCAGCTTGGGGGCGCCGACTACCAAGCAGTACTTC.

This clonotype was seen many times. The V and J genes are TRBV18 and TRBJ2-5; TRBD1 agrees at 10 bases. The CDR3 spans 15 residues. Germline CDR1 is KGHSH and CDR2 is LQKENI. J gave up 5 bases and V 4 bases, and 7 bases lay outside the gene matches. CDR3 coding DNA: TGTGCCAGCTCACGACGGACAGGGGGGCATGAGACCCAGTACTTC. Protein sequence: CASSRRTGGHETQYF.

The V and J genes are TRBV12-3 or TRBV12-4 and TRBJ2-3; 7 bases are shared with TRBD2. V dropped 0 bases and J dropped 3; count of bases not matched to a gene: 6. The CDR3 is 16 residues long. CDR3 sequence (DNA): TGTGCCAGCAGTTTAGCTTGGCTAGCGGTAACAGATACGCAGTATTTT. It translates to CASSLAWLAVTDTQYF.

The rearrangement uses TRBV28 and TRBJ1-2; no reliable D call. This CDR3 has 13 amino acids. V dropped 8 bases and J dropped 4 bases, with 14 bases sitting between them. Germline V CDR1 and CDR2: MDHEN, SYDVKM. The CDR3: CASGGLRVYGYTF. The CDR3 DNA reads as TGTGCCAGCGGTGGCCTACGAGTCTATGGCTACACCTTC.

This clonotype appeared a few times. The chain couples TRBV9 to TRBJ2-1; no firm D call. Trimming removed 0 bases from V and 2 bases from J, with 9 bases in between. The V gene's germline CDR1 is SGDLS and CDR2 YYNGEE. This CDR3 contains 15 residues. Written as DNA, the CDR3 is TGTGCCAGCAGCGTAGATGGATACCCCTACAATGAGCAGTTCTTC. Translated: CASSVDGYPYNEQFF.

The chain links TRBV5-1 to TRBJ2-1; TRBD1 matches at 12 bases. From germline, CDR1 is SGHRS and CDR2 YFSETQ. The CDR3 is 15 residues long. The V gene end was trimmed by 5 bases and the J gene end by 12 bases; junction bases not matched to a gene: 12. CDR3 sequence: CASSRPGQGAKGQFF. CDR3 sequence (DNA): TGCGCCAGCAGTCGTCCGGGACAGGGGGCAAAAGGGCAGTTCTTC.

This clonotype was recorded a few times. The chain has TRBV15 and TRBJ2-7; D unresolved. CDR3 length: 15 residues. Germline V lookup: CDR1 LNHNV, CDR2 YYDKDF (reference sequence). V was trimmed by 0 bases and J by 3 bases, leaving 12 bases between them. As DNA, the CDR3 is TGTGCCACCAGCAGAGATCGTCAGGACCTCTACGAGCAGTACTTC. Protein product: CATSRDRQDLYEQYF.

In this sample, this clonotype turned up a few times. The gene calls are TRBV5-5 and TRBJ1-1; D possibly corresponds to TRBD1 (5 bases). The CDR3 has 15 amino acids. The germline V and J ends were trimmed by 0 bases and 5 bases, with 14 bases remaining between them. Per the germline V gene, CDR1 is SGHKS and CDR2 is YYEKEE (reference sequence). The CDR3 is CASSLGGTVGTEAFF. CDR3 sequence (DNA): TGTGCCAGCAGCTTGGGGGGGACGGTGGGGACTGAAGCTTTCTTT. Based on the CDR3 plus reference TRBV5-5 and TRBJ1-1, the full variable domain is DAGVTQSPTHLIKTRGQQVTLRCSPISGHKSVSWYQQVLGQGPQFIFQYYEKEERGRGNFPDRFSARQFPNYSSELNVNALLLGDSALYLCASSLGGTVGTEAFFGQGTRLTVV.

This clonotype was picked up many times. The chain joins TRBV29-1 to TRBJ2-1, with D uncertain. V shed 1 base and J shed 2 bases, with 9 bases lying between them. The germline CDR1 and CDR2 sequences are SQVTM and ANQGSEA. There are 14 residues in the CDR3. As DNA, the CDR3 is TGCAGCGTTGAAGGGCGGTTAACCTACAATGAGCAGTTCTTC. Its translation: CSVEGRLTYNEQFF.

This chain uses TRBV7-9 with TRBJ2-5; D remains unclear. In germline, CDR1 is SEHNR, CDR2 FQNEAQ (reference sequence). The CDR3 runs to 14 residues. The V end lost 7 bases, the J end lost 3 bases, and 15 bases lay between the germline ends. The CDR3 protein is CASTRLSAKETQYF. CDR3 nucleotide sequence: TGTGCCAGCACCAGACTTAGTGCTAAAGAGACCCAGTACTTC.

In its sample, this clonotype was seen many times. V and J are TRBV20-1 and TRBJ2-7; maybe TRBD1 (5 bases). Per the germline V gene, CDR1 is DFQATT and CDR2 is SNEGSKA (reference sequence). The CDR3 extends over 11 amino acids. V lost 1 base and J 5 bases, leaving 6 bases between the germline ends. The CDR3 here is CSARGQNEQYF. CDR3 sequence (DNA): TGCAGTGCTAGAGGACAGAACGAGCAGTACTTC.

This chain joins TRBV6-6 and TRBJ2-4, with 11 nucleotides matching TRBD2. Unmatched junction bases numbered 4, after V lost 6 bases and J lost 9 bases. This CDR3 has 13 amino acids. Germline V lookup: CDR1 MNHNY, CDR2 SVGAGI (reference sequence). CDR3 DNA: TGTGCCAGCAGCATAGCGGGGGGGGGCATTCAGTACTTC. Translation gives CASSIAGGGIQYF.

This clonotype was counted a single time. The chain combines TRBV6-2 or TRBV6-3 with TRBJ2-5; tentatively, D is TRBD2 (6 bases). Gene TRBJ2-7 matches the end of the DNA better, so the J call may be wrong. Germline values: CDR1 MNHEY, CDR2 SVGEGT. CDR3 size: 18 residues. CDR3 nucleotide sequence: TGTGCCAGCAGTTACTCGCGCGCCTCTAGCGAGAATCCTTACGAGCAGTACTTC. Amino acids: CASSYSRASSENPYEQYF.

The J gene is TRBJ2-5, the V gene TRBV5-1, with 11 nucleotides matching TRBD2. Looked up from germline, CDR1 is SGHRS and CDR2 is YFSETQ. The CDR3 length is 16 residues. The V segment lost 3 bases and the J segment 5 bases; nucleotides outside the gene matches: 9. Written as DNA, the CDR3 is TGCGCCAGCAGCTCATACCTACTAGCGGGGGCGGAGACCCAGTACTTC. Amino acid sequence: CASSSYLLAGAETQYF.

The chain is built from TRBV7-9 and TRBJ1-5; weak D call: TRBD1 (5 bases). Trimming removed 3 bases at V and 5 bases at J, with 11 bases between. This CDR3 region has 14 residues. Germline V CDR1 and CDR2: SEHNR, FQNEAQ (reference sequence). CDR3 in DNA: TGTGCCAGCAGCTTTAGCACGGGGCATCAGCCCCAGCATTTT. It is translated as CASSFSTGHQPQHF. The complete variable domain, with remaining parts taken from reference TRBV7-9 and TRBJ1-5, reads DTGVSQNPRHKITKRGQNVTFRCDPISEHNRLYWYRQTLGQGPEFLTYFQNEAQLEKSRLLSDRFSAERPKGSFSTLEIQRTEQGDSAMYLCASSFSTGHQPQHFGDGTRLSIL.

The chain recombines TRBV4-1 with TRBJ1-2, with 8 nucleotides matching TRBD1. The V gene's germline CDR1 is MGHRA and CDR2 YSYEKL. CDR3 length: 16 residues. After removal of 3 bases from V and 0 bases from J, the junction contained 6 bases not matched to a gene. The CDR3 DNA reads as TGCGCCAGCAGCCACGGGACAGGATCCTCTAACTATGGCTACACCTTC. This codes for CASSHGTGSSNYGYTF.

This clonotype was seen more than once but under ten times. As DNA, the CDR3 is TGTGCCAGCAGTTTAAGGTCTCGAGTGCAGTACTTC. As protein: CASSLRSRVQYF. The chain couples TRBV12-3 or TRBV12-4 to TRBJ2-7; D ambiguous. CDR3 length equals 12 residues. Trimming cost V 2 bases and J 9 bases, with 11 bases left between them.

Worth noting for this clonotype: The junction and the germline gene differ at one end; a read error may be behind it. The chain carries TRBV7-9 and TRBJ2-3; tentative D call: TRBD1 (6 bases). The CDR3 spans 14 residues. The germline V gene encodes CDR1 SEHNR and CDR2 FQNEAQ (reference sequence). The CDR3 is CAGSFVGDTDTQYF. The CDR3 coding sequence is TGTGCCGGCAGCTTTGTGGGGGACACAGACACGCAGTATTTT.

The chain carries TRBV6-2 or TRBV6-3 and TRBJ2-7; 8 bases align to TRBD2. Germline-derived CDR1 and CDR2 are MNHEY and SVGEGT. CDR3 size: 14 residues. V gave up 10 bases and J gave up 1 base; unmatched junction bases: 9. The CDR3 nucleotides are TGTGCCAACAGGACGAGCGGGGGATCCTACGAGCAGTACTTC. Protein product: CANRTSGGSYEQYF.

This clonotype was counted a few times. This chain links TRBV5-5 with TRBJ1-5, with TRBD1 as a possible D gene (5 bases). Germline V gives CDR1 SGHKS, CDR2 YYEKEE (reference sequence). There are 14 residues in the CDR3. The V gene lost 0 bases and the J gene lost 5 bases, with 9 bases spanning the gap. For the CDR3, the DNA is TGTGCCAGCAGCTTGGGGGGCTGGGATCAGCCCCAGCATTTT. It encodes CASSLGGWDQPQHF.

The CDR3 DNA reads as TGCGCCAGCAGCTCGGACGGGACAGCCGGAAACACCATATATTTT. Amino acid sequence: CASSSDGTAGNTIYF. The V call is TRBV5-1, the J call TRBJ1-3, with 7 bases that match TRBD1. This CDR3 spans 15 amino acids. The trim removed 3 bases at V and 4 bases at J, leaving 7 bases unmatched. Per the germline V gene, CDR1 is SGHRS and CDR2 is YFSETQ.

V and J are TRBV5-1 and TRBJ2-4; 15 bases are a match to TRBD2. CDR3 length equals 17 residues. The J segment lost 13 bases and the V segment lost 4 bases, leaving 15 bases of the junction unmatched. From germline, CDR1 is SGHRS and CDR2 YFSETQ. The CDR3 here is CASSAGLAGGPQNEQYF. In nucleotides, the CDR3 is TGCGCCAGCAGCGCCGGACTAGCGGGAGGGCCTCAGAATGAGCAGTACTTC.

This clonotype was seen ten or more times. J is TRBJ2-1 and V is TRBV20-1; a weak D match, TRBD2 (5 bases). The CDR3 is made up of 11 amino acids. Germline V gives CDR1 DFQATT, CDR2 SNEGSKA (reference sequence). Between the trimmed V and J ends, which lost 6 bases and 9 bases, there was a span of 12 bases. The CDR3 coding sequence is TGCAGTGCGACTCCTAGCTCTGAGCAGTTCTTC. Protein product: CSATPSSEQFF.

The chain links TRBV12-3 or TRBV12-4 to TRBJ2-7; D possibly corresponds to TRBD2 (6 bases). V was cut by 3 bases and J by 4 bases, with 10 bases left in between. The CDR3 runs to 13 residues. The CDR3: CASSFTGEYEQYF. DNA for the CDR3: TGTGCCAGCAGTTTTACGGGAGAATACGAGCAGTACTTC.

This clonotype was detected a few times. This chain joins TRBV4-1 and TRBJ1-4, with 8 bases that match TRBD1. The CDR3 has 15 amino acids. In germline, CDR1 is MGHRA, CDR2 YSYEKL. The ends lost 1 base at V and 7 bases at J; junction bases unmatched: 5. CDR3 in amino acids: CASSQGRTGSEKLFF. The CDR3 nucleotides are TGCGCCAGCAGCCAAGGGAGGACAGGGAGTGAAAAACTGTTTTTT.